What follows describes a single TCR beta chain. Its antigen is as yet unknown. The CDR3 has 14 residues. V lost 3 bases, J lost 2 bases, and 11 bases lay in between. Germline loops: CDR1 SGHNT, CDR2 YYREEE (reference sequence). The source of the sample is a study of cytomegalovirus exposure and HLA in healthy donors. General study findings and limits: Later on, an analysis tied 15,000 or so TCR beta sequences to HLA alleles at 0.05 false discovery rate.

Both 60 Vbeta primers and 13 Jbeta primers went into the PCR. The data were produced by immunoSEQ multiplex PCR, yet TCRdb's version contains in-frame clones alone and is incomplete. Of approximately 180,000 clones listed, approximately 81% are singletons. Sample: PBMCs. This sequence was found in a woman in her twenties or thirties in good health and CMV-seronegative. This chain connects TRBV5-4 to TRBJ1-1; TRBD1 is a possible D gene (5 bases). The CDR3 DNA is TGTGCCAGCAGCTCGAATACAGGTAACACTGAAGCTTTCTTT. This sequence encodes CASSSNTGNTEAFF.